This TCR beta chain comes out of a study of blood T cells in healthy people across ages. General study findings and limits: Observed TCR beta diversity per million T cells went down as age went up. This fall followed a roughly linear course with age. Estimates of total diversity, which came from one million sequenced T cells, were considered to be underestimates.

Remarks on this clonotype: What it recognizes is unknown.

This CDR3 has 15 residues. V lost 0 bases, J lost 13 bases, and 22 bases lay in between. Germline V CDR1 and CDR2: DFQATT, SNEGSKA (reference sequence). A second PCR of about 7 to 12 cycles used a sample-barcoded 5' primer and a J-beta primer mix. One entry per CDR3 protein, called by TCRdb with MiXCR from the 5' RACE reads. The profile covers around 1,900,000 distinct CDR3 sequences, with 35% to 50% appearing a single time and more than 20% taken by the ten largest. Donor samples were obtained from healthy Caucasian individuals from Russia, aged 6 to 90. The V and J genes are TRBV20-1 and TRBJ2-1, with D perhaps being TRBD1 or TRBD2 (6 bases each). The receptor was isolated from a human donor in good health. The sequencing sample was made of blood. Written as DNA, the CDR3 is TGCAGTGCTAGAGATTCCGGGGGCTTACCAGAGACCCAGTTCTTC. Translation gives CSARDSGGLPETQFF.